This TCR beta chain was profiled in a study of T-cell reconstitution after alpha-beta-depleted transplantation in children. This clonotype was detected many times. V lost 4 bases to trimming and J lost 6 bases, with 10 bases between them. Germline CDR1 reads SGDLS; CDR2 reads YYNGEE. The CDR3 is 12 residues long. Researchers prepared the TCRbeta library using unique molecular identifiers, the study reports. TCRdb redid the calling of the PCR reads with MiXCR, one entry per CDR3 protein. The sample lists about 110,000 distinct CDR3 sequences; around 10% were seen once. J is TRBJ1-2 and V is TRBV9; D uncertain. This sample comprised PBMCs from the stem cell graft donor, obtained from the stem cell graft. This receptor was identified in a human donor who donated a stem cell graft to a child with acute lymphoblastic leukemia. The CDR3 nucleotides are TGTGCCAGCAGCCCCAGTCGAGATGGCTACACCTTC. It yields the protein CASSPSRDGYTF.